The clone carrying this T cell receptor beta chain was seen a handful of times. TCRdb itself ran the 5' RACE reads through MiXCR, one entry per CDR3 protein. The sample records 60,000 or so distinct CDR3 sequences, approximately 13% being singletons. This sample is drawn from a study of early T cells in non-severe SARS-CoV-2 infection. Trimming took 4 bases from V and 0 from J; bases not matched to a gene: 2. Germline V gives CDR1 LGHDT, CDR2 YNNKEL (reference sequence). CDR3 length: 16 amino acids. Sequencing was performed on whole blood. This TCR was recovered from an adult who was a healthcare worker with PCR-confirmed SARS-CoV-2 infection or an uninfected control (not recorded which). The genes are TRBV3-1 and TRBJ2-1, with 11 bases fitting TRBD2. In nucleotides, the CDR3 is TGTGCCAGCAGCCCTAGCGGGGGGAGCTCCTACAATGAGCAGTTCTTC. Amino acids: CASSPSGGSSYNEQFF.